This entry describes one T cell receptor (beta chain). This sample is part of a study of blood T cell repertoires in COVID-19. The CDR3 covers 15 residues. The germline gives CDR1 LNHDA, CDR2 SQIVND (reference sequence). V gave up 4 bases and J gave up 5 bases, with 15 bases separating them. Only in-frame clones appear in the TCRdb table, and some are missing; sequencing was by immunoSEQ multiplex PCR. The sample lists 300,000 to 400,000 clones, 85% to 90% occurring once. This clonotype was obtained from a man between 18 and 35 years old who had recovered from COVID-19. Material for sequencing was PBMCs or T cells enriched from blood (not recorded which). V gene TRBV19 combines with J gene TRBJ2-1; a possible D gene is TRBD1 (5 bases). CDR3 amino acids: CASSTVDSRDNEQFF. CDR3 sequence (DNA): TGTGCCAGTAGTACCGTCGACAGCAGGGACAATGAGCAGTTCTTC.